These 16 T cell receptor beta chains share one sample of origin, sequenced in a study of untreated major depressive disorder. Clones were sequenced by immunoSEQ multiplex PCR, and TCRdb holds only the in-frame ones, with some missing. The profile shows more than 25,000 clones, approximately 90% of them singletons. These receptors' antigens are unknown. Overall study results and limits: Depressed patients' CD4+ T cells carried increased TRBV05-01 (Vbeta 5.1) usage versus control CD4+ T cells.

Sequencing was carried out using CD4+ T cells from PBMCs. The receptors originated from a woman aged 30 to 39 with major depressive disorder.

In nucleotides, the CDR3 is TGCGCCAGCGCCGAGACAGGGTCTAGCGGATCCTACAATGAGCAGTTCTTC. Its protein product is CASAETGSSGSYNEQFF. This chain joins TRBV4-3 and TRBJ2-1; D possibly uses TRBD1 or TRBD2 (7 bases each). The germline V gene has CDR1 LGHNA and CDR2 YSLEER. The CDR3 is 17 residues long. Trimming removed 8 bases from V and 1 base from J, with 21 bases in between.

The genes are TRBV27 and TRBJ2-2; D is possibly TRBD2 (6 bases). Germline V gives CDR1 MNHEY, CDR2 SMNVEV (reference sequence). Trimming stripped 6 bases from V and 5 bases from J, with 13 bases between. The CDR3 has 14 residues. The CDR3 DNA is TGTGCCAGCAGAGCGACTAGTTTAACCGGGGAGCTGTTTTTT. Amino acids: CASRATSLTGELFF.

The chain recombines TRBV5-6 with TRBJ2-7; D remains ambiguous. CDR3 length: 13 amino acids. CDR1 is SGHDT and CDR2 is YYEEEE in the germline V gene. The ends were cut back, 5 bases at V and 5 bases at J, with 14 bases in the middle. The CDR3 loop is CASRFLNNHEQYF. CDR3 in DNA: TGTGCCAGCAGATTCCTAAATAACCACGAGCAGTACTTC.

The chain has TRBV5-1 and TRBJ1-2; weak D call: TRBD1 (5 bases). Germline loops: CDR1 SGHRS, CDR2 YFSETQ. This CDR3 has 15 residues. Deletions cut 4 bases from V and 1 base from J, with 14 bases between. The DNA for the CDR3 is TGCGCCAGCAGCCGTTCTGGGGGGAGTAACTATGGCTACACCTTC. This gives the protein CASSRSGGSNYGYTF.

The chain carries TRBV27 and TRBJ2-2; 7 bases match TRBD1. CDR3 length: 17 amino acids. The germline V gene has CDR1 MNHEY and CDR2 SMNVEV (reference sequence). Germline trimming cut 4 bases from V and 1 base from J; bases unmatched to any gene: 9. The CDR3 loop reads CASSSASRGLNTGELFF. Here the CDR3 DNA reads TGTGCCAGCAGTTCCGCTAGCAGGGGGTTGAACACCGGGGAGCTGTTTTTT.

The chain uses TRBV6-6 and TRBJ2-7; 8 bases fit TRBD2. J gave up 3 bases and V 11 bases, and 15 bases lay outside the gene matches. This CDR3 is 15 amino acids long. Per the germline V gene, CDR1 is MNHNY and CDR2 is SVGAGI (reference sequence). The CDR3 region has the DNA TGTGCCGTATCCCCCTCCGGGACTAGGATCTACGAGCAGTACTTC. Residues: CAVSPSGTRIYEQYF.

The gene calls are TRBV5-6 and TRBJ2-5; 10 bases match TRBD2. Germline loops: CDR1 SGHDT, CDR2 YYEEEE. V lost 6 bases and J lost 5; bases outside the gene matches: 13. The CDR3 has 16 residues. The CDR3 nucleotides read TGTGCCAGCATAAGGGCTAGCGGGAGCCCGGGGGAGACCCAGTACTTC. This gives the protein CASIRASGSPGETQYF.

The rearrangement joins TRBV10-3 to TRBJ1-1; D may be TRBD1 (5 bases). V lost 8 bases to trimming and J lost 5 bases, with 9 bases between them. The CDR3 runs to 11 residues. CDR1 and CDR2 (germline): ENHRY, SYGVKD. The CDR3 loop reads CAIGKGTEAFF. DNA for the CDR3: TGTGCCATCGGAAAGGGGACTGAAGCTTTCTTT.

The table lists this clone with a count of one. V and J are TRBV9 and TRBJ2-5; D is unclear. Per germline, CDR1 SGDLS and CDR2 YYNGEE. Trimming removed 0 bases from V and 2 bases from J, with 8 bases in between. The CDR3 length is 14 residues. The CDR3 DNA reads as TGTGCCAGCAGCGTAGGAGTAGGGCAAGAGACCCAGTACTTC. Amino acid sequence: CASSVGVGQETQYF.

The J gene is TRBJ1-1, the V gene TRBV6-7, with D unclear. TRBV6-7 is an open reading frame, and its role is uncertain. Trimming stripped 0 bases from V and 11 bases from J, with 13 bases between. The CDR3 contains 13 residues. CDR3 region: CASSYSRQGEAFF. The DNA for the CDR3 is TGTGCCAGCAGTTACTCGAGGCAAGGTGAGGCTTTCTTT.

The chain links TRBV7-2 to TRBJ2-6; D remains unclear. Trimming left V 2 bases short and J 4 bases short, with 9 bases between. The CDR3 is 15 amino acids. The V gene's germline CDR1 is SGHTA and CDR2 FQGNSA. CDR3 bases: TGTGCCAGCAGCTTATCGGCAGCCGGGGCCAACGTCCTGACTTTC. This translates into CASSLSAAGANVLTF.

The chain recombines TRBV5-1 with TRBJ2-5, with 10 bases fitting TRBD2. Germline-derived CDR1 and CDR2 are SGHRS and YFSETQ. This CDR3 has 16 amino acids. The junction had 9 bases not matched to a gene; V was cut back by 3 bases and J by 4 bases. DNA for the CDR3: TGCGCCAGCAGCTGGTCCCTAGCGGGAGTACGAGAGACCCAGTACTTC. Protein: CASSWSLAGVRETQYF. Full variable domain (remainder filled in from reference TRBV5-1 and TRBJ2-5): KAGVTQTPRYLIKTRGQQVTLSCSPISGHRSVSWYQQTPGQGLQFLFEYFSETQRNKGNFPGRFSGRQFSNSRSEMNVSTLELGDSALYLCASSWSLAGVRETQYFGPGTRLLVL.

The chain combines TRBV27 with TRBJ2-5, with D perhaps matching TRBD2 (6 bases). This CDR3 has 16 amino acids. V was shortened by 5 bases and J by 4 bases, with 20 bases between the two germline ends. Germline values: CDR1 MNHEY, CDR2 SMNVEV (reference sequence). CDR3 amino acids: CASSLRRKMRGETQYF. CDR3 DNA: TGTGCCAGCAGTCTCCGGCGAAAAATGCGGGGAGAGACCCAGTACTTC.

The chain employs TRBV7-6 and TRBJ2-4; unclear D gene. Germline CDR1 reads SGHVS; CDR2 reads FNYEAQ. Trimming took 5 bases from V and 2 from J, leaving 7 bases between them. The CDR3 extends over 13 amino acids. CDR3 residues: CASSRGPKNIQYF. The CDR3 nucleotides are TGTGCCAGCAGCCGCGGCCCCAAAAACATTCAGTACTTC. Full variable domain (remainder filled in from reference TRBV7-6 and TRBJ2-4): GAGVSQSPRYKVTKRGQDVALRCDPISGHVSLYWYRQALGQGPEFLTYFNYEAQQDKSGLPNDRFSAERPEGSISTLTIQRTEQRDSAMYRCASSRGPKNIQYFGAGTRLSVL.

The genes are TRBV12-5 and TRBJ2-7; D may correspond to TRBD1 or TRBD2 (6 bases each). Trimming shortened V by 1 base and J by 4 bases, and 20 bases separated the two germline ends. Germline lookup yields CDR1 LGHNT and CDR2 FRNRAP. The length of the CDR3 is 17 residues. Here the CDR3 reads CASGLARGGRRGYEQYF. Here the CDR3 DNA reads TGTGCTAGTGGTTTGGCCCGAGGGGGGAGGAGGGGGTACGAGCAGTACTTC.

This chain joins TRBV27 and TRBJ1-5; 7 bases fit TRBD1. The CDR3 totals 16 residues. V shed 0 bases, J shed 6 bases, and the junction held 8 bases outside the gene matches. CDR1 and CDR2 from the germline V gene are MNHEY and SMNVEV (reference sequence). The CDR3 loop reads CASSLSGDRAGQPQHF. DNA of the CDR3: TGTGCCAGCAGTTTATCCGGCGACAGGGCAGGTCAGCCCCAGCATTTT.